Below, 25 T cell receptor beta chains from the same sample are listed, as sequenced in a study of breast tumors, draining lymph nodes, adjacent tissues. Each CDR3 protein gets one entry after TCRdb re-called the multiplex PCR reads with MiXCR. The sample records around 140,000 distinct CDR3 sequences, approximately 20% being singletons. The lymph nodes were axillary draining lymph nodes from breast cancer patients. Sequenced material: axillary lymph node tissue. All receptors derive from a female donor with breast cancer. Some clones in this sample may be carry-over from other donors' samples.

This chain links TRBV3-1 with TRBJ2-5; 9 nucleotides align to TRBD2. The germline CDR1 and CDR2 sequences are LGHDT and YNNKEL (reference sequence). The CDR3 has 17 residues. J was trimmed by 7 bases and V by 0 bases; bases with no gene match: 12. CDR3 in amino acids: CASSQEGGGRAGGTQYF. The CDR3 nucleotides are TGTGCCAGCAGCCAAGAAGGGGGCGGGAGGGCCGGTGGGACCCAGTACTTC.

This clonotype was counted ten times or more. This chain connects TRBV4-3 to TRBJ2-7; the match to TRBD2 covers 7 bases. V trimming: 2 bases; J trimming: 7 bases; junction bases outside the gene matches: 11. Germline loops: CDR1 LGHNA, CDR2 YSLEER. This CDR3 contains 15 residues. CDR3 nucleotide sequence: TGCGCCAGCAGCCAAAGCTTAACGGGGGGTCGGGAGCAGTACTTC. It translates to CASSQSLTGGREQYF.

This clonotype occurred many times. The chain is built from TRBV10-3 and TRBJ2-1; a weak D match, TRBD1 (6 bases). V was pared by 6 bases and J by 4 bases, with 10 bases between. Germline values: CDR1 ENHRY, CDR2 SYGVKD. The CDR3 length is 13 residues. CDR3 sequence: CAISGQPYNEQFF. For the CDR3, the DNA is TGTGCCATCAGCGGACAGCCATACAATGAGCAGTTCTTC.

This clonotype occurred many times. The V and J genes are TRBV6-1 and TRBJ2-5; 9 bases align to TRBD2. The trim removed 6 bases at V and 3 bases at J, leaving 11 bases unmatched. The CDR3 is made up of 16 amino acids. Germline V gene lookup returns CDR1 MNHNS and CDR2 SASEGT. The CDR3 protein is CASSPLSGRSKETQYF. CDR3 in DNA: TGTGCCAGCAGCCCCCTAAGCGGGAGGTCTAAAGAGACCCAGTACTTC.

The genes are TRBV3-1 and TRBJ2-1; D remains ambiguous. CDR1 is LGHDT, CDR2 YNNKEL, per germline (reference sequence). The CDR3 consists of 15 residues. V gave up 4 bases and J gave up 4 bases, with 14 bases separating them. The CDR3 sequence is CASSPEASFYNEQFF. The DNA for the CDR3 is TGTGCCAGCAGCCCAGAGGCCAGTTTTTACAATGAGCAGTTCTTC.

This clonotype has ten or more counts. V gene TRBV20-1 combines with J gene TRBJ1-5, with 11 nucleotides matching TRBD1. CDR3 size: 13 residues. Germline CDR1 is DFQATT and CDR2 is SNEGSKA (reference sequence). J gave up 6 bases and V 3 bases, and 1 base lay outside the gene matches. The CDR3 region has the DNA TGCAGTGCTAGGGACAGGGGGCTTCAGCCCCAGCATTTT. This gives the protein CSARDRGLQPQHF.

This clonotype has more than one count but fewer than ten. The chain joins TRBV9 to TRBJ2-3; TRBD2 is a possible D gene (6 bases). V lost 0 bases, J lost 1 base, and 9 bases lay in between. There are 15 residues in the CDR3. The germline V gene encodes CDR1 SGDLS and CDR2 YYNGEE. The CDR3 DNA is TGTGCCAGCAGCGTAGTGGGCGGGGGCACAGATACGCAGTATTTT. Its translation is CASSVVGGGTDTQYF.

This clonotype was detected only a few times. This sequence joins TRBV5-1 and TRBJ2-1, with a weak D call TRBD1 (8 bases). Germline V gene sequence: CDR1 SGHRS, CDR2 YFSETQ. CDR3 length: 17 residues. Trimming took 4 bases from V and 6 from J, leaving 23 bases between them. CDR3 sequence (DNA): TGCGCCAGCAGCCCGGGGGGCCCAGGGGGCGCTTCCAATGAGCAGTTCTTC. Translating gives CASSPGGPGGASNEQFF.

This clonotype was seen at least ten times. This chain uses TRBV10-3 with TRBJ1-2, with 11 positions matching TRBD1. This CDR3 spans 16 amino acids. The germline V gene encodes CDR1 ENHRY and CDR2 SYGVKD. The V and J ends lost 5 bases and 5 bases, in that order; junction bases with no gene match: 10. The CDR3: CAISSPAGTGGYGYTF. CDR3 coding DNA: TGTGCCATCAGTTCCCCTGCCGGGACAGGGGGGTATGGCTACACCTTC.

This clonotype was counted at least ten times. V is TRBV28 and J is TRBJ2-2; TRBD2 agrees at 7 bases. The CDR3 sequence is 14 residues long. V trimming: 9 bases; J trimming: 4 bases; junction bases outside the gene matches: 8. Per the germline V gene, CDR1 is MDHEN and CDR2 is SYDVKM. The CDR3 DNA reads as TGTGCCAGTAGGATTGGCGGGAGCACCGGGGAGCTGTTTTTT. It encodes CASRIGGSTGELFF.

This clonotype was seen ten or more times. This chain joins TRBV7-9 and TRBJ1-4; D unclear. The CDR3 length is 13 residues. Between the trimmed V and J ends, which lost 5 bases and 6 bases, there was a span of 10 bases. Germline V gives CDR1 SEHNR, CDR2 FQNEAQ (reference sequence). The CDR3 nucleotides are TGTGCCAGCAGCCACGACCTGGATGAAAAACTGTTTTTT. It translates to CASSHDLDEKLFF.

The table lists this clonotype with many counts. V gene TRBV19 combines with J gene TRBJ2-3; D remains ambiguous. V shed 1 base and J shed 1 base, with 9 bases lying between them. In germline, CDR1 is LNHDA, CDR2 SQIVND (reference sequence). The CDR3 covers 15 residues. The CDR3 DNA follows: TGTGCCAGTAGTATAGGCCTGTCGCGCACAGATACGCAGTATTTT. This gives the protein CASSIGLSRTDTQYF.

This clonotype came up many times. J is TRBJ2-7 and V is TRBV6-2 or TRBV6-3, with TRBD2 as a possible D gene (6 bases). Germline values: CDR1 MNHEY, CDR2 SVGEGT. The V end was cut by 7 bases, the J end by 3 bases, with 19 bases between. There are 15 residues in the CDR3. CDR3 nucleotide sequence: TGTGCCAGCACCTCCCGCGGGACGGCAAACTACGAGCAGTACTTC. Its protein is CASTSRGTANYEQYF.

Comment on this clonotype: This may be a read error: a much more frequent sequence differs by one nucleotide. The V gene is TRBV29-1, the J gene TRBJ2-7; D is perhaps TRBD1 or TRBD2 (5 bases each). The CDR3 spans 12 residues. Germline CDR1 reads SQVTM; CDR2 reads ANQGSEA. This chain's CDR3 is CSTRGPSYGQYF. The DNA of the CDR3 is TGCAGCACTCGGGGACCATCCTACGGGCAGTACTTC.

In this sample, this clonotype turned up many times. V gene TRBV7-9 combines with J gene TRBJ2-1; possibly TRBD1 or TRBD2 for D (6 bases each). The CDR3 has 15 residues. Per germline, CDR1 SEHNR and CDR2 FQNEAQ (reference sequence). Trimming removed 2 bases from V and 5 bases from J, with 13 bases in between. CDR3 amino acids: CASSLWGAQNNEQFF. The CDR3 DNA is TGTGCCAGCAGCTTATGGGGGGCGCAGAACAATGAGCAGTTCTTC.

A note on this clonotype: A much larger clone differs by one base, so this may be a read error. Written as DNA, the CDR3 is TGTGTCAGCAGCTTAGGGGTGGGAGGAGAGCAGTTCTTC. It codes for CVSSLGVGGEQFF. J is TRBJ2-1 and V is TRBV11-3; possible D gene TRBD2, 6 bases. Per the germline V gene, CDR1 is SGHNT and CDR2 is YENEEA. The CDR3 spans 13 residues.

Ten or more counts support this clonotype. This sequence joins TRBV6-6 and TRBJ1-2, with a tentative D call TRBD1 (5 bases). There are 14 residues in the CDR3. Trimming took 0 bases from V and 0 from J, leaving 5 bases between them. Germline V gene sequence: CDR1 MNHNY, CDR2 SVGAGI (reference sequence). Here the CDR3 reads CASSYSTANYGYTF. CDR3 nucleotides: TGTGCCAGCAGTTACTCGACAGCTAACTATGGCTACACCTTC.

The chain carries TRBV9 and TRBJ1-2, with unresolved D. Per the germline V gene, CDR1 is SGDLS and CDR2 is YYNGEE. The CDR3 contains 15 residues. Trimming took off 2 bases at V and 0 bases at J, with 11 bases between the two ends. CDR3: CASSVTDGANYGYTF. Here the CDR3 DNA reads TGTGCCAGCAGCGTCACCGACGGAGCTAACTATGGCTACACCTTC. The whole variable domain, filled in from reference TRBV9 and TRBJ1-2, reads DSGVTQTPKHLITATGQRVTLRCSPRSGDLSVYWYQQSLDQGLQFLIQYYNGEERAKGNILERFSAQQFPDLHSELNLSSLELGDSALYFCASSVTDGANYGYTFGSGTRLTVV.

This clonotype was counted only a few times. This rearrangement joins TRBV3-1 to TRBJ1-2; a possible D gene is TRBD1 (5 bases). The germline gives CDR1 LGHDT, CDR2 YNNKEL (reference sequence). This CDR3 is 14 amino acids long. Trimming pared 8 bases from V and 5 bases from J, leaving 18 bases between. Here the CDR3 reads CASSRQNVGYGYTF. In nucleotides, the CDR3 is TGTGCCAGCTCCCGACAGAACGTGGGATATGGCTACACCTTC.

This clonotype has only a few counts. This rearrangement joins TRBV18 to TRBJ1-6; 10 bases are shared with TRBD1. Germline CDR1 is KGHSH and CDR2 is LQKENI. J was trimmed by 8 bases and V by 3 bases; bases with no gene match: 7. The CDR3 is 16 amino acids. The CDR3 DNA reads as TGTGCCAGCTCACCGAGACCGGGACAGGGGTATTCACCCCTCCACTTT. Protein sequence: CASSPRPGQGYSPLHF.

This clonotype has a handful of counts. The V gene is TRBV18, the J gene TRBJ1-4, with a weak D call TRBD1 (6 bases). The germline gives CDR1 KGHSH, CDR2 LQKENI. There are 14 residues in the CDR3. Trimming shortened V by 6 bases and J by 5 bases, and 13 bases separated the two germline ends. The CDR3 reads CASSRGRGNEKLFF. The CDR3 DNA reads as TGTGCCAGCTCCAGAGGCAGGGGAAATGAAAAACTGTTTTTT.

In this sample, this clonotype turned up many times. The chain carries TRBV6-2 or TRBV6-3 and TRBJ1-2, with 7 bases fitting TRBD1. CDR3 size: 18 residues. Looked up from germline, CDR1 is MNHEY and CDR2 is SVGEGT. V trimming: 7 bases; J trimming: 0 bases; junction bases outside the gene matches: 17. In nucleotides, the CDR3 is TGTGCCAGCACCAAACACACGGACAGGTTATTGTCTAACTATGGCTACACCTTC. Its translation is CASTKHTDRLLSNYGYTF.

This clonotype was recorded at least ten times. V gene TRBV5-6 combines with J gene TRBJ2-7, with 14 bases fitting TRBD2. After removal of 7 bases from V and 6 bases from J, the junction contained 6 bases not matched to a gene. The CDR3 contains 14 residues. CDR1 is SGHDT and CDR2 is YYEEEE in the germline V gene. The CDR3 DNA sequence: TGTGCCAGCTGGGCCGGGACTAGCGGGAGCGAGCAGTACTTC. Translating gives CASWAGTSGSEQYF.

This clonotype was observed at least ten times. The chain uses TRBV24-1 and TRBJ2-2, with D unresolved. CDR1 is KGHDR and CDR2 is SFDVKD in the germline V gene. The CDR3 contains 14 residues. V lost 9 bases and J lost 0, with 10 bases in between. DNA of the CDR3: TGTGCCACCTCCCGAGGATCGAACACCGGGGAGCTGTTTTTT. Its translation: CATSRGSNTGELFF.

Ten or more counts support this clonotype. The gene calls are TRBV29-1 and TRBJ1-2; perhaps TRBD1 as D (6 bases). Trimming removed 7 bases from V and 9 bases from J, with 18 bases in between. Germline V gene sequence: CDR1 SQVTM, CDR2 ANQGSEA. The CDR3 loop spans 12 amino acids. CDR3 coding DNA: TGCAGCGCTATTACAGGGACTCAGAGCTACACCTTC. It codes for CSAITGTQSYTF.